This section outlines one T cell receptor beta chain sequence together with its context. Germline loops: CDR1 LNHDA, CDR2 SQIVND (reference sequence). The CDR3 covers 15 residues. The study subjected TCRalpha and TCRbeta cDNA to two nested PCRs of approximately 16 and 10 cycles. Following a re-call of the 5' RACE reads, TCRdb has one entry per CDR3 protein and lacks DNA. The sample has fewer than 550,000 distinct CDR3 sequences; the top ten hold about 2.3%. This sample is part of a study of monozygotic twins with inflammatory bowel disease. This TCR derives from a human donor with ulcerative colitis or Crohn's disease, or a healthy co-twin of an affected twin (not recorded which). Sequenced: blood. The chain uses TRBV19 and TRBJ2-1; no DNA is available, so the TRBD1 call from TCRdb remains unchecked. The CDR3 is CASSIVRTGRNEQFF.